The rows below give T cell receptor beta chains drawn from one sample of a study of T cell responses to AZD1222 COVID-19 vaccine. The table came from immunoSEQ multiplex PCR; TCRdb's copy has only in-frame clones and leaves some out. The top ten clones hold 4% to 4.5% of a sample with about 100,000 clones, over 75% of them seen once. Material: peripheral blood, obtained on day 0 of MenACWY control vaccination. These TCRs come from an adult in good health. Both conserved end residues are part of each CDR3. The order of the fields is V gene, D gene, clone size, J gene, CDR3 DNA, CDR3 protein. D genes are given only for firm matches. Size is omitted from some rows. Given values are once, few, many or a class for expanded clones.

v_call: TRBV18
d_call: TRBD1
clone_size: .
j_call: TRBJ2-7
cdr3_nt: TGTGCCAGCTCACCTACGGGACAGGGGAACGAGCAGTACTTC
cdr3_aa: CASSPTGQGNEQYF

v_call: TRBV5-1
d_call: TRBD1
clone_size: .
j_call: TRBJ2-1
cdr3_nt: TGCGCCAGCCGGATCTCGGGACAGTACAATGAGCAGTTCTTC
cdr3_aa: CASRISGQYNEQFF

v_call: TRBV5-4
d_call: .
clone_size: .
j_call: TRBJ2-7
cdr3_nt: TGTGCCAGCAGCACTAGGGGGACCTACGAGCAGTACTTC
cdr3_aa: CASSTRGTYEQYF

v_call: TRBV4-2
d_call: .
clone_size: once
j_call: TRBJ2-3
cdr3_nt: TGTGCCAGCAGCCAAGGGGGGAGCACAGATACGCAGTATTTT
cdr3_aa: CASSQGGSTDTQYF

v_call: TRBV5-1
d_call: .
clone_size: once
j_call: TRBJ1-1
cdr3_nt: TGCGCCAGCAGCTGGGGGGGCAGCAACACTGAAGCTTTCTTT
cdr3_aa: CASSWGGSNTEAFF

v_call: TRBV6-5
d_call: .
clone_size: .
j_call: TRBJ2-3
cdr3_nt: TGTGCCAGCAGTTACCAGGGGGGCGCGTATACGCAGTATTTT
cdr3_aa: CASSYQGGAYTQYF

v_call: TRBV5-1
d_call: .
clone_size: .
j_call: TRBJ1-1
cdr3_nt: TGCGCCAGCAGCTTGATAGGGGGGGACACTGAAGCTTTCTTT
cdr3_aa: CASSLIGGDTEAFF

v_call: TRBV11-2
d_call: TRBD1
clone_size: .
j_call: TRBJ1-1
cdr3_nt: TGTGCCAGCAGATTTACAGGGGACACTGAAGCTTTCTTT
cdr3_aa: CASRFTGDTEAFF

v_call: TRBV29-1
d_call: TRBD2
clone_size: .
j_call: TRBJ2-1
cdr3_nt: TGCAGCGTTGAAGGGACTAGCGGGTATGAGCAGTTCTTC
cdr3_aa: CSVEGTSGYEQFF

v_call: TRBV19
d_call: .
clone_size: .
j_call: TRBJ2-5
cdr3_nt: TGTGCCAGTAGTCTTGACAGAGAGTACCAAGAGACCCAGTACTTC
cdr3_aa: CASSLDREYQETQYF

v_call: TRBV20-1
d_call: .
clone_size: few
j_call: TRBJ2-7
cdr3_nt: TGCAGTGCTAGTCGCCCCGAGAGCTACGAGCAGTACTTC
cdr3_aa: CSASRPESYEQYF

v_call: TRBV14
d_call: .
clone_size: once
j_call: TRBJ1-1
cdr3_nt: TGTGCCAGCAGCCAAGGCCCGGTGGGGAACACTGAAGCTTTCTTT
cdr3_aa: CASSQGPVGNTEAFF

v_call: TRBV28
d_call: .
clone_size: .
j_call: TRBJ1-1
cdr3_nt: TGTGCCAGCAGTTACAGGGTTGAAGCTTTCTTT
cdr3_aa: CASSYRVEAFF

v_call: TRBV27
d_call: .
clone_size: .
j_call: TRBJ2-7
cdr3_nt: TGTGCCAGCAGTTCGGACAGTGACGAGCAGTACTTC
cdr3_aa: CASSSDSDEQYF

v_call: TRBV30
d_call: TRBD1
clone_size: once
j_call: TRBJ1-6
cdr3_nt: TGTGCCTGGAGTCCTTGGACAGGGGATTTTTCCTATAATTCACCCCTCCACTTT
cdr3_aa: CAWSPWTGDFSYNSPLHF

v_call: TRBV10-3
d_call: TRBD2
clone_size: .
j_call: TRBJ2-1
cdr3_nt: TGTGCCATCACCCCGGGAGGGGGCAATGAGCAGTTCTTC
cdr3_aa: CAITPGGGNEQFF

v_call: TRBV3-1/TRBV3-2
d_call: .
clone_size: .
j_call: TRBJ1-2
cdr3_nt: TGTGCCAGCAGCCCAAGGAACCCAAATCGCGGCTATGGCTACACCTTC
cdr3_aa: CASSPRNPNRGYGYTF

v_call: TRBV6-5
d_call: TRBD1
clone_size: .
j_call: TRBJ1-1
cdr3_nt: TGTGCCAGCAGTCGACAGGGGAGAACTGAAGCTTTCTTT
cdr3_aa: CASSRQGRTEAFF

v_call: TRBV10-3
d_call: .
clone_size: .
j_call: TRBJ1-1
cdr3_nt: TGTGCCATCCAAACAGGTGTGGGGGGCACTGAAGCTTTCTTT
cdr3_aa: CAIQTGVGGTEAFF